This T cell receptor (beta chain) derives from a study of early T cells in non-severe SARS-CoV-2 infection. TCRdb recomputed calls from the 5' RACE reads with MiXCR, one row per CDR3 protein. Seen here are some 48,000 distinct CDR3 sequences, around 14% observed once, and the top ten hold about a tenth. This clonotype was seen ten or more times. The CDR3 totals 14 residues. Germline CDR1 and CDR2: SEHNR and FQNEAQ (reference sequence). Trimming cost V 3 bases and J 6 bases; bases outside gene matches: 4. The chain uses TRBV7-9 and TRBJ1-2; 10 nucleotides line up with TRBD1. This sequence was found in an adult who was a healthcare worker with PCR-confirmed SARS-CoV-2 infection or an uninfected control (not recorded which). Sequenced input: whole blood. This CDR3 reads CASSLGQGKNGYTF. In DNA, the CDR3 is TGTGCCAGCAGCTTGGGACAGGGGAAAAATGGCTACACCTTC.